This TCR beta chain derives from a study of identical twins. Unique molecular identifiers were present on the cDNA, and a universal primer site came from template switching. From the 5' RACE reads, TCRdb called clonotypes with MiXCR, one entry per CDR3 protein. This sample has hundreds of thousands of distinct CDR3 sequences, with around 6% found just once. This CDR3 is 18 amino acids long. With 3 bases clipped from V and 2 bases from J, the junction kept 7 bases outside the gene matches. This clonotype was seen repeatedly, ten times or more. This clonotype was obtained from a man aged 18-30 years in good health. Sequencing was performed on naive T cells sorted from blood. This rearrangement joins TRBV12-3 or TRBV12-4 to TRBJ2-3, with 14 nucleotides matching TRBD2. The CDR3 reads CASSLPMGLAGVTDTQYF. CDR3 nucleotide sequence: TGTGCCAGCAGTTTGCCTATGGGACTAGCGGGGGTCACAGATACGCAGTATTTT.